What follows is one T cell receptor (beta chain) and its context. Antigen unknown. Germline CDR1 WSHSY, CDR2 SAAADI. This CDR3 region has 11 residues. Trimming removed 5 bases from V and 2 bases from J, with 3 bases in between. The sample belongs to a study of OX40 agonist ivuxolimab in advanced cancers. On the study more broadly: Three patients got partial responses; one had hepatocellular carcinoma and two had cutaneous melanoma.

The table came from immunoSEQ multiplex PCR; TCRdb's copy has only in-frame clones and leaves some out. The profile covers 50,000 to 70,000 clones, with around 84% appearing a single time and around 3% taken by the ten largest. Overall study findings and caveats: Expanded peripheral T cell antigen specificity was not determined.

This TCR derives from an adult with an advanced solid tumor such as melanoma, head and neck, liver or kidney cancer. The source material was CD4+ or CD8+ T cells sorted from blood, sampled in a trial of the OX40 agonist ivuxolimab. The chain employs TRBV10-2 and TRBJ2-5; no definite D call. The CDR3, as DNA: TGCGCCAGCAGTATACAAGAGACCCAGTACTTC. It yields the protein CASSIQETQYF.